The present entry profiles one TCR beta chain with its context. The assay was immunoSEQ multiplex PCR, and TCRdb's table has in-frame clones only and misses some. The sample lists around 48,000 clones, approximately 86% occurring once. The CDR3 is 15 residues long. Germline trimming cut 1 base from V and 1 base from J; bases unmatched to any gene: 1. Germline V gives CDR1 SGHRS, CDR2 YFSETQ. The data originate from a study of blood T cell repertoires in COVID-19. Turning to the study itself: Sites in the United States, Italy and Spain provided acute and convalescent COVID-19 samples.

This receptor was identified in a man between 60 and 70 years old with active or convalescent COVID-19. The chain combines TRBV5-1 with TRBJ2-1; 8 bases map to TRBD1. The sample taken for sequencing was peripheral blood. The CDR3 coding sequence is TGCGCCAGCAGCTTGACAGGGGGTTCCTACAATGAGCAGTTCTTC. Residues: CASSLTGGSYNEQFF.